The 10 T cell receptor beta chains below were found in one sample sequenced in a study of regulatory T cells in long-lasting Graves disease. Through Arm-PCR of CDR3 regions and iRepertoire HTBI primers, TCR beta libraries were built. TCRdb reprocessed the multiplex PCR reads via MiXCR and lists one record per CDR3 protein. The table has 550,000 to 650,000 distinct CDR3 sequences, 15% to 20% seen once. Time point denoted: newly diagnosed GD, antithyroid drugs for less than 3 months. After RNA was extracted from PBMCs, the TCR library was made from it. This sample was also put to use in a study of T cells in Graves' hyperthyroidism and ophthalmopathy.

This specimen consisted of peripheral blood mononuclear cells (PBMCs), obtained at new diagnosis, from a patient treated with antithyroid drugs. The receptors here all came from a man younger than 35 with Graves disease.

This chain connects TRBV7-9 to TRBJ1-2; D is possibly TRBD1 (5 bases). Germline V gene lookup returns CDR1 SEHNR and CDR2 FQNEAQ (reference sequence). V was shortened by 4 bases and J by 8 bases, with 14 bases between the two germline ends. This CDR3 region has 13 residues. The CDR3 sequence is CASSSTDLGGYTF. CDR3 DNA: TGTGCCAGCAGCTCGACAGACCTCGGGGGCTACACCTTC.

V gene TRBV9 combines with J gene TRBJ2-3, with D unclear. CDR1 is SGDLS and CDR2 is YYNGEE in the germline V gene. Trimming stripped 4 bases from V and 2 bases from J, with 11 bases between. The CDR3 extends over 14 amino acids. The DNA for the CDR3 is TGTGCCAGCAGCCCACCCCCACTCACAGATACGCAGTATTTT. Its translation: CASSPPPLTDTQYF.

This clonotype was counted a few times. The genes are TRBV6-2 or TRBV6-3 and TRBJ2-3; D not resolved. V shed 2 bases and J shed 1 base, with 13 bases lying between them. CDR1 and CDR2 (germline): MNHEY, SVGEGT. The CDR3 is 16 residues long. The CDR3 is CASSYAGRPRTDTQYF. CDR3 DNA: TGTGCCAGCAGTTACGCTGGACGGCCCCGCACAGATACGCAGTATTTT.

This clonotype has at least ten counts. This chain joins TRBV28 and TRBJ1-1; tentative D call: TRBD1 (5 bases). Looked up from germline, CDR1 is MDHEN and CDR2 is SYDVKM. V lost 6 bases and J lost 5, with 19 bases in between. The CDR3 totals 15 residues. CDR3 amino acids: CASSRRDGGGTEAFF. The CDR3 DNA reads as TGTGCCAGCAGCCGACGGGACGGGGGTGGAACTGAAGCTTTCTTT.

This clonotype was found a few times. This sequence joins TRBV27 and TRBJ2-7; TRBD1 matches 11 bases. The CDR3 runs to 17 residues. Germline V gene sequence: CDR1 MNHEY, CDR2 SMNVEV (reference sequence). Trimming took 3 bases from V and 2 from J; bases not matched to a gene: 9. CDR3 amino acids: CASSFLPSDRGPYEQYF. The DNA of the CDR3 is TGTGCCAGCAGTTTTCTACCCTCGGACAGGGGGCCCTACGAGCAGTACTTC.

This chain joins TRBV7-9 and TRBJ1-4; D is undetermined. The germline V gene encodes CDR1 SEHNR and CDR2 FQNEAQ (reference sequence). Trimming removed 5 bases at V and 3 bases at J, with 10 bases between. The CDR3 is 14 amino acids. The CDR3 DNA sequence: TGTGCCAGCAGCCTTTTGGAGGCTAATGAAAAACTGTTTTTT. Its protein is CASSLLEANEKLFF.

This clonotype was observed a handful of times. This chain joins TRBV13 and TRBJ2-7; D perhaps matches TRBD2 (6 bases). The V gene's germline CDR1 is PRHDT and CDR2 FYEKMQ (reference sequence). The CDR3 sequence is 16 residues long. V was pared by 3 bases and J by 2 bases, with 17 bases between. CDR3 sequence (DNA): TGTGCCAGCAGCTTCTCTTCGGGGGTAGGAACCTACGAGCAGTACTTC. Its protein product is CASSFSSGVGTYEQYF.

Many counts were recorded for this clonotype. This CDR3 reads CASNLNGRGTEAFF. The CDR3 DNA is TGTGCCAGCAACCTTAACGGGAGAGGCACTGAAGCTTTCTTT. The V gene is TRBV12-3 or TRBV12-4, the J gene TRBJ1-1; D gene uncertain. The CDR3 is 14 amino acids. Trimming left V 7 bases short and J 4 bases short, with 16 bases between.

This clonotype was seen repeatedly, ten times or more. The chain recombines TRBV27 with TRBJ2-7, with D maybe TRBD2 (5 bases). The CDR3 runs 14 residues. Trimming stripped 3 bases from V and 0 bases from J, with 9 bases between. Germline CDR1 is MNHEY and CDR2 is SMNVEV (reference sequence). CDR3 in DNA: TGTGCCAGCAGTTTCGGCGGGCCCTCCTACGAGCAGTACTTC. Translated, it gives CASSFGGPSYEQYF.

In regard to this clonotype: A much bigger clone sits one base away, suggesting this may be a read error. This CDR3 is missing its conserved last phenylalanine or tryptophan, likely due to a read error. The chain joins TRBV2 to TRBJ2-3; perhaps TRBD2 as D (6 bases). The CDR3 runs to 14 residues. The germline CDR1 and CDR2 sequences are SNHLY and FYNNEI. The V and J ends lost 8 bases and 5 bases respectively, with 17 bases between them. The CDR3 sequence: CASGTSGGLDTQYS. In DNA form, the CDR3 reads TGTGCCAGCGGAACTTCTGGGGGGTTAGATACGCAGTATTCT.